Below are 13 T cell receptor beta chains sequenced from a single sample in a study of identical twins. TCRdb reprocessed the 5' RACE reads with MiXCR, giving one entry per CDR3 protein. This sample carries about 690,000 distinct CDR3 sequences, 5.5% to 6.5% of them seen once, and the ten largest clones take about 1.8%. Sequencing used naive T cells sorted from blood. The source of these receptors is a man between 18 and 29 years old in good health.

This clonotype was observed a few times. The CDR3 coding sequence is TGCAGTGCTAGAACCCTAGCGGGAGTTTCCGATGAGCAGTTCTTC. Its protein product is CSARTLAGVSDEQFF. The J gene is TRBJ2-1, the V gene TRBV20-1; TRBD2 matches at 10 bases. Germline CDR1 is DFQATT and CDR2 is SNEGSKA (reference sequence). J lost 8 bases, V lost 2 bases, and 9 bases had no gene match. This CDR3 comprises 15 residues.

This clonotype came up a few times. V and J are TRBV27 and TRBJ1-5, with TRBD1 identical over 9 bases. The CDR3 spans 14 residues. V lost 5 bases, J lost 6 bases, and 5 bases stayed unmatched. Germline CDR1 and CDR2: MNHEY and SMNVEV (reference sequence). CDR3 protein: CASSDRQGGQPQHF. CDR3 DNA sequence: TGTGCCAGCAGTGATCGACAGGGGGGTCAGCCCCAGCATTTT.

In its sample, this clonotype was seen many times. The CDR3 DNA reads TGTGCCAGCAGTTTAGCCGCTTCCTACTCTGGAAACACCATATATTTT. Amino acid sequence: CASSLAASYSGNTIYF. V and J are TRBV12-3 or TRBV12-4 and TRBJ1-3; D uncertain. The V gene lost 0 bases and the J gene lost 0 bases, with 9 bases spanning the gap. This CDR3 region has 16 residues.

This clonotype was picked up many times. The genes are TRBV5-1 and TRBJ2-1; the match to TRBD2 covers 11 bases. The CDR3 extends over 17 amino acids. CDR1 SGHRS and CDR2 YFSETQ come from the germline V gene. With 3 bases clipped from V and 7 bases from J, the junction kept 12 bases outside the gene matches. The chain's CDR3 is CASSSGLAVGVGNEQFF. The CDR3 DNA reads as TGCGCCAGCAGCTCGGGACTAGCGGTTGGAGTCGGAAATGAGCAGTTCTTC.

The V and J genes are TRBV5-5 and TRBJ2-5; D is possibly TRBD2 (5 bases). In germline, CDR1 is SGHKS, CDR2 YYEKEE (reference sequence). CDR3 length: 16 residues. Trimming shortened V by 5 bases and J by 4 bases, and 21 bases separated the two germline ends. The CDR3 bases are TGTGCCAGCAGTACAGCCGGGAAATCACATCCAGAGACCCAGTACTTC. It is translated as CASSTAGKSHPETQYF. The variable domain in full, completed from reference TRBV5-5 and TRBJ2-5, reads DAGVTQSPTHLIKTRGQQVTLRCSPISGHKSVSWYQQVLGQGPQFIFQYYEKEERGRGNFPDRFSARQFPNYSSELNVNALLLGDSALYLCASSTAGKSHPETQYFGPGTRLLVL.

This clonotype was observed at least ten times. The chain employs TRBV20-1 and TRBJ1-5; the D is unclear. Germline CDR1 DFQATT, CDR2 SNEGSKA (reference sequence). V lost 3 bases, J lost 2 bases, and 11 bases lay in between. The CDR3 runs to 14 residues. The CDR3 loop is CSASQGQGNQPQHF. The CDR3 DNA reads as TGCAGTGCTAGCCAAGGGCAGGGCAATCAGCCCCAGCATTTT.

This chain connects TRBV7-9 to TRBJ2-7, with D possibly called TRBD1 or TRBD2 (6 bases each). This CDR3 has 16 amino acids. Germline values: CDR1 SEHNR, CDR2 FQNEAQ (reference sequence). V lost 4 bases, J lost 0 bases, and 16 bases lay in between. The CDR3 protein is CASSSVGGTSSYEQYV. DNA for the CDR3: TGTGCCAGCAGCTCTGTTGGGGGGACATCCTCCTACGAGCAGTACGTC.

The rearrangement joins TRBV24-1 to TRBJ2-1, with TRBD2 as a possible D gene (6 bases). V shed 3 bases and J shed 4 bases, with 15 bases lying between them. Germline V gives CDR1 KGHDR, CDR2 SFDVKD. This CDR3 has 16 amino acids. CDR3 bases: TGTGCCACCAGTGATCCTGACGGGGCGGGGTACAATGAGCAGTTCTTC. This translates into CATSDPDGAGYNEQFF.

Only a few counts were recorded for this clonotype. The V and J genes are TRBV27 and TRBJ2-2, with TRBD1 as a possible D gene (5 bases). The V end was cut by 6 bases, the J end by 5 bases, with 22 bases between. The germline V gene has CDR1 MNHEY and CDR2 SMNVEV (reference sequence). The CDR3 spans 17 residues. The CDR3 here is CASSITSRQGRTGELFF. The CDR3 bases are TGTGCCAGCAGCATTACCTCGAGGCAGGGTCGAACCGGGGAGCTGTTTTTT.

V usage is TRBV11-2 and J usage is TRBJ2-7; unclear D gene. The V end was cut by 5 bases, the J end by 6 bases, with 11 bases between. CDR3 length equals 12 residues. Looked up from germline, CDR1 is SGHAT and CDR2 is FQNNGV. CDR3: CASSVNQGEQYF. In nucleotides, the CDR3 is TGTGCCAGCAGCGTTAACCAAGGCGAGCAGTACTTC.

This clonotype was counted at least ten times. The genes are TRBV10-3 and TRBJ2-7, with D perhaps TRBD2 (5 bases). The ends were cut back, 4 bases at V and 4 bases at J, with 8 bases in the middle. CDR3 length: 12 residues. Germline V CDR1 and CDR2: ENHRY, SYGVKD. The CDR3 bases are TGTGCCATCAGTGTTAGGGAGTACGAGCAGTACTTC. Translated, it gives CAISVREYEQYF.

The rearrangement links TRBV20-1 to TRBJ2-7, with D hard to call. Per the germline V gene, CDR1 is DFQATT and CDR2 is SNEGSKA (reference sequence). The V gene lost 2 bases and the J gene lost 2 bases, with 13 bases spanning the gap. The CDR3 runs 14 residues. For the CDR3, the DNA is TGCAGTGCTAGAAGGACCCAGGCTACCTACGAGCAGTACTTC. It yields the protein CSARRTQATYEQYF.

In this sample, this clonotype turned up many times. The chain couples TRBV13 to TRBJ2-5, with D possibly TRBD1 on 6 matching bases. The CDR3 loop spans 15 amino acids. Germline loops: CDR1 PRHDT, CDR2 FYEKMQ (reference sequence). V was clipped by 0 bases and J by 2 bases, with 10 bases between them. This chain's CDR3 is CASSLGQGIQETQYF. The CDR3 region has the DNA TGTGCCAGCAGCTTAGGACAGGGTATACAAGAGACCCAGTACTTC.